In this sample, the clone carrying this T cell receptor beta chain turned up many times. The antigen is not known. CDR1 and CDR2 (germline): SQVTM, ANQGSEA. This CDR3 region has 15 residues. With 2 bases removed from V and 0 bases from J, the gap between germline ends came to 10 bases. This entry is derived from a study of molecular identifiers for immune sequencing clone quantification. Study-wide background: Replicates involved a five-way split of RNA from around 20,000 or 100,000 naive CD8 cells, with sequencing of four.

Each CDR3 protein is one row after TCRdb ran MiXCR on the PCR reads. The table records about 640,000 distinct CDR3 sequences, less than 20% of them present only once. Study-wide results and limits: Sizes of clones that are highly expanded could be underestimated (if identical TCR molecules share a barcode).

CD8+CD4-CCR7+CD45RA+ sorting gave the naive CD8 T cells. The origin of this receptor is a human donor in good health. Some libraries in this study had Jurkat cell RNA spiked in. The specimen sequenced was naive CD8+ T cells from blood, with Jurkat cell RNA spiked in. The sample's subset: FACS-sorted CD8+CD4-CCR7+CD45RA+ naive T cells. The chain has TRBV29-1 and TRBJ2-2; possibly TRBD2 for D (6 bases). CDR3 bases: TGCAGCGTTGAAAAGGGCGGGGCGAACACCGGGGAGCTGTTTTTT. Protein product: CSVEKGGANTGELFF.